This passage covers 18 T cell receptor beta chains from one sample sequenced in a study of identical twins. TCRdb reprocessed the 5' RACE reads with MiXCR, giving one entry per CDR3 protein. Among 1.5 million to 2 million distinct CDR3 sequences listed, around a third were seen once. Sequencing was performed on cord blood. These receptor sequences come from a newborn girl in good health.

This rearrangement joins TRBV24-1 to TRBJ2-5; D gene uncertain. The CDR3 has 14 residues. The V end lost 5 bases, the J end lost 1 base, and 10 bases lay between the germline ends. Germline V gene sequence: CDR1 KGHDR, CDR2 SFDVKD. DNA for the CDR3: TGTGCCACCAGTGGAAGCTGGGGCCAAGAGACCCAGTACTTC. Translated: CATSGSWGQETQYF.

The chain employs TRBV20-1 and TRBJ2-7; 8 bases agree with TRBD2. This CDR3 has 18 amino acids. The germline V gene encodes CDR1 DFQATT and CDR2 SNEGSKA (reference sequence). V dropped 1 base and J dropped 2; count of bases not matched to a gene: 16. The CDR3 loop reads CSARGEPILAALPYEQYF. The CDR3 bases are TGCAGTGCTAGAGGCGAACCAATACTAGCGGCGCTCCCCTACGAGCAGTACTTC.

A remark on this clonotype: The junction does not match germline at one end; this may be a read error. The V gene is TRBV15, the J gene TRBJ1-5; D not resolved. Germline V gene data show CDR1 as LNHNV and CDR2 as YYDKDF (reference sequence). The CDR3 consists of 14 residues. CDR3 protein: CATSRERVNLPQHF. CDR3 bases: TGTGCCACCAGCAGAGAAAGGGTCAATCTGCCCCAGCATTTT.

The chain carries TRBV20-1 and TRBJ2-5, with 13 bases matching TRBD2. The CDR3 is made up of 20 amino acids. Unmatched junction bases numbered 19, after V lost 3 bases and J lost 3 bases. Germline V lookup: CDR1 DFQATT, CDR2 SNEGSKA (reference sequence). Here the CDR3 reads CSASRLSVTSGRALKETQYF. The CDR3 bases are TGCAGTGCTAGTCGTCTTTCGGTTACTAGCGGGAGGGCCCTTAAAGAGACCCAGTACTTC.

This clonotype was counted between two and nine times. J is TRBJ2-1 and V is TRBV20-1; 14 nucleotides line up with TRBD2. V was clipped by 1 base and J by 7 bases; unmatched bases: 9. The CDR3 consists of 17 residues. Looked up from germline, CDR1 is DFQATT and CDR2 is SNEGSKA (reference sequence). CDR3 in DNA: TGCAGTGCTAGAGGCCGTCCCGGGACTAGCGGGAGAAATGAGCAGTTCTTC. Its protein product is CSARGRPGTSGRNEQFF.

The rearrangement uses TRBV7-2 and TRBJ2-5; D is uncertain. CDR1 SGHTA and CDR2 FQGNSA come from the germline V gene. V shed 0 bases and J shed 5 bases, with 10 bases lying between them. CDR3 length: 14 amino acids. The CDR3 protein is CASSLAGNGETQYF. CDR3 sequence (DNA): TGTGCCAGCAGCTTAGCGGGGAACGGGGAGACCCAGTACTTC.

This clonotype was seen just once. The rearrangement joins TRBV5-1 to TRBJ2-2; D is undetermined. V lost 0 bases and J lost 3, with 12 bases in between. The CDR3 sequence is 16 residues long. Germline-derived CDR1 and CDR2 are SGHRS and YFSETQ. DNA for the CDR3: TGCGCCAGCAGCTTGGTAAACCAGGATCACACCGGGGAGCTGTTTTTT. This encodes CASSLVNQDHTGELFF.

This clonotype was observed a single time. One base away lies a much larger clone, so this may be a sequencing read error. V usage is TRBV7-2 and J usage is TRBJ2-3; D is unclear. Germline CDR1 reads SGHTA; CDR2 reads FQGNSA. The CDR3 consists of 17 residues. The CDR3 sequence is CASSLVRHAALGDTRYF. The CDR3 bases are TGTGCCAGCAGCTTAGTCAGGCACGCCGCTTTAGGAGATACGCGGTATTTT. Full variable domain (missing parts from reference TRBV7-2 and TRBJ2-3): GAGVSQSPSNKVTEKGKDVELRCDPISGHTALYWYRQSLGQGLEFLIYFQGNSAPDKSGLPSDRFSAERTGGSVSTLTIQRTQQEDSAVYLCASSLVRHAALGDTRYFGPGTRLTVL.

V usage is TRBV5-1 and J usage is TRBJ1-3, with TRBD1 matching over 8 bases. Trimming at V came to 4 bases and at J to 5 bases, leaving 5 bases not matched to a gene. The CDR3 runs 14 residues. Germline V CDR1 and CDR2: SGHRS, YFSETQ. CDR3 loop: CASSPGQGRNTIYF. For the CDR3, the DNA is TGCGCCAGCAGCCCAGGACAGGGCCGAAACACCATATATTTT.

The chain combines TRBV3-1 with TRBJ2-1; 11 positions match TRBD2. The assigned J gene may be wrong: the sequence end matches TRBJ2-7 better. The CDR3 runs 17 residues. Germline V CDR1 and CDR2: LGHDT, YNNKEL (reference sequence). In nucleotides, the CDR3 is TGTGCCAGCAGCCAAGTGGCCGGGACTAGCGGTTACAATGAGCAGTACTTC. Translating it yields CASSQVAGTSGYNEQYF.

V is TRBV10-3 and J is TRBJ2-3, with D possibly matching TRBD2 (6 bases). The CDR3 is 14 amino acids. The ends were cut back, 6 bases at V and 6 bases at J, with 16 bases in the middle. Germline V gene lookup returns CDR1 ENHRY and CDR2 SYGVKD. Here the CDR3 reads CAISEAGTPDTQYF. CDR3 DNA: TGTGCCATCAGCGAGGCGGGGACCCCGGATACGCAGTATTTT.

The chain combines TRBV5-5 with TRBJ2-3; either TRBD1 or TRBD2 may supply D (5 bases each). This CDR3 has 16 residues. Germline loops: CDR1 SGHKS, CDR2 YYEKEE (reference sequence). The V end lost 5 bases, the J end lost 6 bases, and 22 bases lay between the germline ends. The CDR3 nucleotides are TGTGCCAGCAGACTGGATCCCGGGACGGGCTCGGATACGCAGTATTTT. As protein: CASRLDPGTGSDTQYF. Based on the CDR3 plus reference TRBV5-5 and TRBJ2-3, the full variable domain is DAGVTQSPTHLIKTRGQQVTLRCSPISGHKSVSWYQQVLGQGPQFIFQYYEKEERGRGNFPDRFSARQFPNYSSELNVNALLLGDSALYLCASRLDPGTGSDTQYFGPGTRLTVL.

The chain employs TRBV3-1 and TRBJ2-1, with 8 nucleotides matching TRBD2. The junction had 6 bases not matched to a gene; V was cut back by 4 bases and J by 1 base. This CDR3 has 16 residues. Germline CDR1 LGHDT, CDR2 YNNKEL (reference sequence). In nucleotides, the CDR3 is TGTGCCAGCAGCCGCCGGACTAGCTGGTCCTACAATGAGCAGTTCTTC. Protein product: CASSRRTSWSYNEQFF.

Concerning this clonotype: Compared with germline, one end of the junction differs, possibly owing to a read error. The chain joins TRBV5-5 to TRBJ1-4, with D maybe TRBD1 (5 bases). Germline-derived CDR1 and CDR2 are SGHKS and YYEKEE (reference sequence). The CDR3 covers 13 residues. CDR3 sequence: CANSPRGNEKLFF. In DNA form, the CDR3 reads TGTGCCAACAGCCCGAGGGGTAATGAAAAACTGTTTTTT.

This clonotype was detected only a few times. The rearrangement joins TRBV6-1 to TRBJ2-3; TRBD2 agrees at 11 bases. V gave up 6 bases and J gave up 4 bases; unmatched junction bases: 9. Per germline, CDR1 MNHNS and CDR2 SASEGT. The CDR3 is 16 amino acids. The CDR3 protein is CASSFTSGSPSDTQYF. DNA for the CDR3: TGTGCCAGCAGCTTTACTAGCGGGAGTCCCTCAGATACGCAGTATTTT.

This sequence joins TRBV5-1 and TRBJ2-3; a weak D match, TRBD2 (6 bases). The CDR3 runs 16 residues. CDR1 and CDR2 (germline): SGHRS, YFSETQ. Between the trimmed V and J ends, which lost 3 bases and 0 bases, there was a span of 14 bases. In DNA form, the CDR3 reads TGCGCCAGCAGCTATAGACGGGGAGGTAGCACAGATACGCAGTATTTT. Translating gives CASSYRRGGSTDTQYF.

This chain uses TRBV15 with TRBJ2-1; 9 bases agree with TRBD2. The CDR3 length is 15 residues. The V gene end was trimmed by 0 bases and the J gene end by 5 bases; junction bases not matched to a gene: 2. The germline CDR1 and CDR2 sequences are LNHNV and YYDKDF (reference sequence). CDR3 amino acids: CATSRDSGGHNEQFF. The CDR3 DNA follows: TGTGCCACCAGCAGAGATAGCGGGGGACACAATGAGCAGTTCTTC.

This rearrangement joins TRBV3-1 to TRBJ1-5; tentative D call: TRBD1 (5 bases). The CDR3 loop spans 15 amino acids. V lost 3 bases and J 0 bases, leaving 9 bases between the germline ends. Germline CDR1 is LGHDT and CDR2 is YNNKEL (reference sequence). The CDR3 sequence: CASSQHRFSNQPQHF. As DNA, the CDR3 is TGTGCCAGCAGCCAGCACAGGTTTAGCAATCAGCCCCAGCATTTT.